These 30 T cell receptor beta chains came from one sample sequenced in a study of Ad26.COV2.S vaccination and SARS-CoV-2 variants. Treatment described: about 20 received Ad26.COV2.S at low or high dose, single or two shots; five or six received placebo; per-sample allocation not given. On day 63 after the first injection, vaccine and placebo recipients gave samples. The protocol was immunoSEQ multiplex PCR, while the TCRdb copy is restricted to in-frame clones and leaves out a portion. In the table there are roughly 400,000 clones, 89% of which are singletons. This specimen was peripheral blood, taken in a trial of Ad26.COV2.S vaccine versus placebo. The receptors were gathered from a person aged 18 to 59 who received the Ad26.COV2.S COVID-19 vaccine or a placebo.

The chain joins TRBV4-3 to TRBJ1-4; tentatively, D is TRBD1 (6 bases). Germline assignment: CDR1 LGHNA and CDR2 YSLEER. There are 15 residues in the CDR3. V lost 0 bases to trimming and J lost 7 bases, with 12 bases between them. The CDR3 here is CASSQDRGAREKLFF. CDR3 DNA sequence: TGCGCCAGCAGCCAAGATCGGGGGGCTCGTGAAAAACTGTTTTTT.

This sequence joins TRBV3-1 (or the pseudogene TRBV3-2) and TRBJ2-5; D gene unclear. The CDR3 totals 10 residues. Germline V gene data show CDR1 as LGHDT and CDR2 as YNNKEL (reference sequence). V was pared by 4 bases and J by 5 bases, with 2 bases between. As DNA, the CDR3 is TGTGCCAGCAGCCGCGAGACCCAGTACTTC. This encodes CASSRETQYF.

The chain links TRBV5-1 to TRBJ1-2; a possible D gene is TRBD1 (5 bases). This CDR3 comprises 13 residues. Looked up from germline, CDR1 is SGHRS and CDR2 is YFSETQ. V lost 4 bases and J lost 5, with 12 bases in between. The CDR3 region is CASSNVGVYGYTF. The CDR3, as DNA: TGCGCCAGCAGCAATGTAGGGGTTTATGGCTACACCTTC.

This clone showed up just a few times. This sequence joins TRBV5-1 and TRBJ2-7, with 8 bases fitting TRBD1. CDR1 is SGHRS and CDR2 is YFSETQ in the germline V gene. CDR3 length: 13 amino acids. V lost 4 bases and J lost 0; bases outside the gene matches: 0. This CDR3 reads CASSTGGSYEQYF. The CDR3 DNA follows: TGCGCCAGCAGCACAGGGGGCTCCTACGAGCAGTACTTC.

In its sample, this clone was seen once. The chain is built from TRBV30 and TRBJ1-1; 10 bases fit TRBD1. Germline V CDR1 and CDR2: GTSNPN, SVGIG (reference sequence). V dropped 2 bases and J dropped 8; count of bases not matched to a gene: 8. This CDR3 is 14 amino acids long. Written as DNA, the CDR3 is TGTGCCTGGAGTCGACCAGACAGGGGGCCAGAAGCTTTCTTT. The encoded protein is CAWSRPDRGPEAFF.

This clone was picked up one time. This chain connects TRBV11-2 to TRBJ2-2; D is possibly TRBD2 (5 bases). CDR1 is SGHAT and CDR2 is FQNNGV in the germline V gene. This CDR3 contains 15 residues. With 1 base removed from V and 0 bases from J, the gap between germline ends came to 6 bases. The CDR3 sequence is CASSLGGSNTGELFF. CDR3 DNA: TGTGCCAGCAGCTTAGGAGGGTCGAACACCGGGGAGCTGTTTTTT.

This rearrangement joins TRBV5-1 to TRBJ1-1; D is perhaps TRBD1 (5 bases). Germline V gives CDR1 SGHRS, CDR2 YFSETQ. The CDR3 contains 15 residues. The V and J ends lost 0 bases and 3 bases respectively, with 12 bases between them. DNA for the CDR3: TGCGCCAGCAGCTTGGGGGGCGACCGGGACACTGAAGCTTTCTTT. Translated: CASSLGGDRDTEAFF.

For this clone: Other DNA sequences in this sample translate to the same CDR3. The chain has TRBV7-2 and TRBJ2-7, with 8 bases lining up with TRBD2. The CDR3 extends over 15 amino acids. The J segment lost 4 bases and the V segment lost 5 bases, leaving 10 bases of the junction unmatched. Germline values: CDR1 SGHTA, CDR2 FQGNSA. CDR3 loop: CASSLEGTSVYEQYF. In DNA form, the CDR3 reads TGTGCCAGCAGCCTAGAGGGGACTAGTGTGTACGAGCAGTACTTC.

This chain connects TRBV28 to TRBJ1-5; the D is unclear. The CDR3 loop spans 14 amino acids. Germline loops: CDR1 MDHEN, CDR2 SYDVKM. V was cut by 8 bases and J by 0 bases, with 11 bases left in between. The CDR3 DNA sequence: TGTGCCAGCGAAGACCGGACTAGCAATCAGCCCCAGCATTTT. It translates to CASEDRTSNQPQHF.

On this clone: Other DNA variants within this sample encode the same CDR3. DNA of the CDR3: TGCAGTGCTAGTAGGGCCCAAGAGACCCAGTACTTC. Protein sequence: CSASRAQETQYF. This chain connects TRBV20-1 to TRBJ2-5; D unclear. The CDR3 sequence is 12 residues long. V lost 3 bases to trimming and J lost 1 base, with 6 bases between them. Germline V gene sequence: CDR1 DFQATT, CDR2 SNEGSKA (reference sequence).

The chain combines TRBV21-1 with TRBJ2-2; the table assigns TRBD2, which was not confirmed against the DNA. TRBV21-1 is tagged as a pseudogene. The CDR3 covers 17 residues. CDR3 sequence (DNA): TGTGCCAGCAGCAAGGTTGCTAGCGGGAGGGTAACCGGGGAGCTGTTTTTT. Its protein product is CASSKVASGRVTGELFF.

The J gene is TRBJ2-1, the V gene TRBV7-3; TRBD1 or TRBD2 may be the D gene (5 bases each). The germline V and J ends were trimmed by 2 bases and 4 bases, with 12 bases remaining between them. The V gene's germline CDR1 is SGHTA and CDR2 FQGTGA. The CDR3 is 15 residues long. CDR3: CASSLFGTDYNEQFF. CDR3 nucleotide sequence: TGTGCCAGCAGCTTATTTGGGACGGATTACAATGAGCAGTTCTTC.

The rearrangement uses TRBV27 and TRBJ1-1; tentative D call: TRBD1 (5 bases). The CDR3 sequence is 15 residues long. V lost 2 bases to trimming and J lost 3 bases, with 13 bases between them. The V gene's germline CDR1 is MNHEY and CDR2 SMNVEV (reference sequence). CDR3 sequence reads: CASSLRGLTHTEAFF. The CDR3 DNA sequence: TGTGCCAGCAGTTTACGGGGCTTAACGCACACTGAAGCTTTCTTT.

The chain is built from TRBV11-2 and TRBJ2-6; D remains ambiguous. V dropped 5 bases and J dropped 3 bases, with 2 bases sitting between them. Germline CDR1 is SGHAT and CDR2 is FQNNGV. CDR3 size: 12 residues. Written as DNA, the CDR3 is TGTGCCAGCAGCAGTGGGGCCAACGTCCTGACTTTC. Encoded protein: CASSSGANVLTF.

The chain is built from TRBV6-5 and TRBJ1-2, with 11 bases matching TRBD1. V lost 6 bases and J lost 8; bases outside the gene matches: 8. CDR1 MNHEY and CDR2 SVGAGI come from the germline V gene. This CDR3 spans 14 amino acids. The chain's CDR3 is CASRLDRGLGGYTF. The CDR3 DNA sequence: TGTGCCAGCAGGTTGGACAGGGGGCTAGGCGGCTACACCTTC.

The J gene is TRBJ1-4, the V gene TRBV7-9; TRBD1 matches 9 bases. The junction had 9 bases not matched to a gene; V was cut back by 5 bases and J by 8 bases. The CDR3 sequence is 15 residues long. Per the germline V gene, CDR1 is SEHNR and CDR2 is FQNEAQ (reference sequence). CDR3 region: CASSPISGTGEKLFF. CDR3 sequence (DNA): TGTGCCAGCAGCCCAATCTCCGGGACAGGGGAAAAACTGTTTTTT.

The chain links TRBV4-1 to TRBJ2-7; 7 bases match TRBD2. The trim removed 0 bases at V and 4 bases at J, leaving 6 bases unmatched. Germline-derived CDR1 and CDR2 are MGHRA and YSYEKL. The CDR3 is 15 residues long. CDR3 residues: CASSQDLEAGYEQYF. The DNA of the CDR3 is TGCGCCAGCAGCCAAGATCTGGAAGCGGGATACGAGCAGTACTTC.

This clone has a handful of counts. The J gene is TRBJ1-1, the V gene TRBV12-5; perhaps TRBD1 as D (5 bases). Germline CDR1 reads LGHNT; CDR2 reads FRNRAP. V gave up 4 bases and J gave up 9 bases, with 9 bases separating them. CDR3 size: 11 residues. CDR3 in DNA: TGTGCTAGTGGTTCGGACAAAAAAGCTTTCTTT. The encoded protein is CASGSDKKAFF.

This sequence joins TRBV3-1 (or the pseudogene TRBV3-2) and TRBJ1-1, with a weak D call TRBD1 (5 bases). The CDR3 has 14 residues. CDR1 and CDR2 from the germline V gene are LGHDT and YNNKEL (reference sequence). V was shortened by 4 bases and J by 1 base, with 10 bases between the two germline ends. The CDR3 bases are TGTGCCAGCAGCCCTGGAGACAGGAACACTGAAGCTTTCTTT. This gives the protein CASSPGDRNTEAFF.

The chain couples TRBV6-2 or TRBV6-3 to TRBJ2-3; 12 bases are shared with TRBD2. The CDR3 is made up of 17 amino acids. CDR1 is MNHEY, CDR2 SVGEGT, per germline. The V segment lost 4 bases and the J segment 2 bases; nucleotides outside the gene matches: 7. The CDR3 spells CASSSPTSGRITDTQYF. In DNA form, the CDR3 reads TGTGCCAGCAGTTCGCCCACTAGCGGGAGGATCACAGATACGCAGTATTTT.

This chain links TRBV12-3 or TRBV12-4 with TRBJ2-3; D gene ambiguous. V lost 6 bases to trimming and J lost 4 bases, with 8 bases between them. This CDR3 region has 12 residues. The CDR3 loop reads CASSPKSDTQYF. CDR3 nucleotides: TGTGCCAGCAGCCCTAAGTCAGATACGCAGTATTTT.

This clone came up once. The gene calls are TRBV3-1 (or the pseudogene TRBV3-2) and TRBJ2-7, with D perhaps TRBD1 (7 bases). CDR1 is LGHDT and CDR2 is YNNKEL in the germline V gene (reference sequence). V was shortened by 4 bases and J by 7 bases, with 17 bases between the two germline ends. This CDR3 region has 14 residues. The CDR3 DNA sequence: TGTGCCAGCAGCCTCCAGGGGGGAGAGACTGAGCAGTACTTC. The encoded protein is CASSLQGGETEQYF.

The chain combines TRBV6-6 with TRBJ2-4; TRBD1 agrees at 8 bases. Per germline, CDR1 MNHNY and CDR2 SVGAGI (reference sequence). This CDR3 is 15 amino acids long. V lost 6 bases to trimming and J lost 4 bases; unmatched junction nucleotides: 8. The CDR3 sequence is CASRSAGGAKNIQYF. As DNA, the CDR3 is TGTGCCAGCAGATCGGCAGGGGGCGCAAAAAACATTCAGTACTTC.

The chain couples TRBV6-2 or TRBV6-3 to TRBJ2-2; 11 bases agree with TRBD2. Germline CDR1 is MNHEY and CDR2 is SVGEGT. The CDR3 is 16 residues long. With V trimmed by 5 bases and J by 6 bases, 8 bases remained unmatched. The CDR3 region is CASSRLTSGAPGELFF. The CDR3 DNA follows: TGTGCCAGCAGTCGCTTGACTAGCGGGGCCCCCGGGGAGCTGTTTTTT.

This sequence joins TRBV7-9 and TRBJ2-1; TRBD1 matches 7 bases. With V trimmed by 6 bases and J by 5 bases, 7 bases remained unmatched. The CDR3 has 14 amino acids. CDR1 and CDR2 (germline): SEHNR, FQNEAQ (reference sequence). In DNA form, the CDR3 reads TGTGCCAGCAGGCCCGGGACAGCTAACAATGAGCAGTTCTTC. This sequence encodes CASRPGTANNEQFF.

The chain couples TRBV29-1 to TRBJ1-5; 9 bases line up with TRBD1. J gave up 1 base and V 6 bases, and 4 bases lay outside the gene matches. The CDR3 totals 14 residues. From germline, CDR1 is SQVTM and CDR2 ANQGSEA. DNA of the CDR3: TGCAGCGTGAAAGGGACAGGGAGCAATCAGCCCCAGCATTTT. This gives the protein CSVKGTGSNQPQHF.

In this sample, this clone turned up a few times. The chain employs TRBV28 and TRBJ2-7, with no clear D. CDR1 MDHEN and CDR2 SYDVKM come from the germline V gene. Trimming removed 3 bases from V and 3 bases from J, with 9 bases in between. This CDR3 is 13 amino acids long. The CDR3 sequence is CASSFSTNYEQYF. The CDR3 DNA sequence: TGTGCCAGCAGTTTTTCGACAAACTACGAGCAGTACTTC.

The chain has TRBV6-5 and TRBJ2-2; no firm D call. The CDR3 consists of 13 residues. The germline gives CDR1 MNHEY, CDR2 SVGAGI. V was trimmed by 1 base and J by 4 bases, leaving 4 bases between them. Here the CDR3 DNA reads TGTGCCAGCAGTTACTTGGGCACCGGGGAGCTGTTTTTT. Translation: CASSYLGTGELFF.

CDR3 region: CASSPSGGRETQYF. The DNA of the CDR3 is TGCGCCAGCAGCCCTAGCGGAGGGAGGGAGACCCAGTACTTC. The rearrangement links TRBV5-1 to TRBJ2-5; 7 nucleotides match TRBD2. The junction had 8 bases not matched to a gene; V was cut back by 4 bases and J by 5 bases. The CDR3 has 14 amino acids. Per germline, CDR1 SGHRS and CDR2 YFSETQ.

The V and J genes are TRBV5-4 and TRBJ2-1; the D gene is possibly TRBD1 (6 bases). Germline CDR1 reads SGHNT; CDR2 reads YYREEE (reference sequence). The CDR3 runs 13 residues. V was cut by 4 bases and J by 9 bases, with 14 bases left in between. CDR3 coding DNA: TGTGCCAGCAGCCAGACTGGGGGCGCTGAGCAGTTCTTC. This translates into CASSQTGGAEQFF.